Shown below are 14 T cell receptor beta chains from a single sample sequenced in a study of cytomegalovirus exposure and HLA in healthy donors. It was with 60 Vbeta and 13 Jbeta primers that the PCR ran. Method: immunoSEQ multiplex PCR; TCRdb's copy keeps in-frame clones and lacks some. This table has 90,000 to 130,000 clones, about four fifths appearing once. Sequenced material: PBMCs. These receptors originate from a woman aged 60-75 years in good health and CMV-seropositive.

A few counts support this clone. One junction end does not reproduce the germline sequence, and a read error may be involved. This chain links TRBV28 with TRBJ2-2; D is unresolved. Per the germline V gene, CDR1 is MDHEN and CDR2 is SYDVKM. CDR3 size: 12 residues. The CDR3 reads CANSLGTGELFF. The DNA of the CDR3 is TGTGCCAACAGTCTCGGCACCGGGGAGCTGTTTTTT.

The rearrangement joins TRBV9 to TRBJ1-4; D gene uncertain. This CDR3 has 16 residues. The germline V and J ends were trimmed by 2 bases and 0 bases, with 11 bases remaining between them. Germline values: CDR1 SGDLS, CDR2 YYNGEE. CDR3 bases: TGTGCCAGCAGCGTGGAGGGAACTTCAACTAATGAAAAACTGTTTTTT. Protein sequence: CASSVEGTSTNEKLFF.

This chain joins TRBV10-3 and TRBJ2-1; 7 bases are shared with TRBD1. V dropped 10 bases and J dropped 2; count of bases not matched to a gene: 14. The CDR3 has 16 amino acids. Germline CDR1 is ENHRY and CDR2 is SYGVKD. This CDR3 reads CATRSSTGAPYNEQFF. The DNA for the CDR3 is TGTGCCACCCGATCGTCAACAGGGGCCCCCTACAATGAGCAGTTCTTC.

This rearrangement joins TRBV5-4 to TRBJ1-2, with 10 bases aligning to TRBD1. CDR3 length: 15 residues. CDR1 and CDR2 (germline): SGHNT, YYREEE (reference sequence). Trimming at V came to 4 bases and at J to 8 bases, leaving 11 bases not matched to a gene. This CDR3 is CASSRTGGFNGGYTF. The CDR3 nucleotides read TGTGCCAGCAGCCGGACAGGGGGGTTCAACGGAGGCTACACCTTC.

The rearrangement uses TRBV28 and TRBJ2-7; the match to TRBD1 covers 10 bases. This CDR3 spans 16 amino acids. V lost 6 bases, J lost 4 bases, and 12 bases stayed unmatched. Germline V gene sequence: CDR1 MDHEN, CDR2 SYDVKM. CDR3 nucleotide sequence: TGTGCCAGCAGCTCACCGGGAGGGGACAGGGGATACGAGCAGTACTTC. The encoded protein is CASSSPGGDRGYEQYF.

There are a few counts of this clone. This chain connects TRBV9 to TRBJ2-7, with D hard to call. V gave up 0 bases and J gave up 0 bases, with 7 bases separating them. Germline V gene data show CDR1 as SGDLS and CDR2 as YYNGEE. The CDR3 runs 14 residues. CDR3 amino acids: CASSVVPSSYEQYF. The DNA for the CDR3 is TGTGCCAGCAGCGTAGTTCCGAGCTCCTACGAGCAGTACTTC.

The V call is TRBV14, the J call TRBJ2-5; D gene uncertain. CDR3 size: 12 residues. Trimming cost V 5 bases and J 5 bases, with 9 bases left between them. Germline-derived CDR1 and CDR2 are SGHDN and FVKESK. The CDR3 nucleotides read TGTGCCAGCAGCGTTGGCTTCGAGACCCAGTACTTC. It translates to CASSVGFETQYF.

DNA of the CDR3: TGTGCCAGCAGTAGCGGACAGGGGAGGCAAGAGACCCAGTACTTC. Residues: CASSSGQGRQETQYF. This chain uses TRBV28 with TRBJ2-5; 9 bases match TRBD1. The V and J ends lost 5 bases and 2 bases, in that order; junction bases with no gene match: 6. CDR1 and CDR2 from the germline V gene are MDHEN and SYDVKM. This CDR3 contains 15 residues.

This chain uses TRBV4-1 with TRBJ2-3; TRBD2 aligns across 7 bases. The germline CDR1 and CDR2 sequences are MGHRA and YSYEKL. CDR3 length equals 19 residues. The trim removed 0 bases at V and 3 bases at J, leaving 15 bases unmatched. In DNA form, the CDR3 reads TGCGCCAGCAGCCAAGAGCCGCCGGGGCCTAGCGGCCGGACAGATACGCAGTATTTT. Protein sequence: CASSQEPPGPSGRTDTQYF.

This clone was recorded only once. The J gene is TRBJ2-1, the V gene TRBV10-2; 7 bases are shared with TRBD2. The V segment lost 6 bases and the J segment 2 bases; nucleotides outside the gene matches: 10. Germline V gene sequence: CDR1 WSHSY, CDR2 SAAADI. The CDR3 consists of 16 residues. The CDR3 is CASRSRGRGAYNEQFF. The CDR3 DNA reads as TGCGCCAGCAGATCGCGCGGGAGAGGGGCCTACAATGAGCAGTTCTTC.

This chain joins TRBV7-9 and TRBJ2-1, with 12 bases aligning to TRBD2. V gave up 6 bases and J gave up 4 bases; unmatched junction bases: 4. The CDR3 has 15 residues. The germline V gene has CDR1 SEHNR and CDR2 FQNEAQ (reference sequence). The CDR3 DNA is TGTGCCAGCAGACAACTAGCGGGAGGATACAATGAGCAGTTCTTC. Encoded protein: CASRQLAGGYNEQFF.

The chain has TRBV6-4 and TRBJ1-2; D remains ambiguous. The CDR3 has 14 amino acids. Germline V lookup: CDR1 MRHNA, CDR2 SNTAGT. V lost 6 bases and J lost 6, with 17 bases in between. The CDR3 spells CASSPRPDDHGYTF. CDR3 DNA sequence: TGTGCCAGCAGCCCTAGACCCGATGATCATGGCTACACCTTC.

The chain combines TRBV7-9 with TRBJ1-6, with 8 bases that match TRBD1. Unmatched junction bases numbered 7, after V lost 5 bases and J lost 10 bases. The germline V gene has CDR1 SEHNR and CDR2 FQNEAQ (reference sequence). This CDR3 region has 14 residues. The CDR3 region has the DNA TGTGCCAGCAGCCTCGGGACAGGAGGATCACCCCTCCACTTT. Protein sequence: CASSLGTGGSPLHF.

The chain has TRBV5-4 and TRBJ1-3; TRBD1 aligns across 7 bases. In germline, CDR1 is SGHNT, CDR2 YYREEE (reference sequence). This CDR3 has 16 residues. After removal of 4 bases from V and 0 bases from J, the junction contained 7 bases not matched to a gene. The CDR3 nucleotides read TGTGCCAGCAGCCATAAGGACAGGAGCTCTGGAAACACCATATATTTT. Protein: CASSHKDRSSGNTIYF.